Below, 2 T cell receptor beta chains from the same sample are listed, as sequenced in a study of T cells in women clearing cervical HPV infection (dated by TCRdb to the late 2010s). The library relied on the immunoSEQ multiplex PCR assay. This immuneACCESS table, as held by TCRdb, lists in-frame sequences with V and J called but not all clones. Of the missing ones, under half trace to an unresolved V gene in checked studies; the others have no known cause. The sample table records fewer than 40,000 clones. Around 7% of the sample is in the top ten clones. What was sequenced was blood buffy coat. These receptors originate from a woman between 18 and 69 years old with a cervical HPV16 infection that either progressed to CIN3+ or cleared (not recorded which).

Regarding this clone: The CDR3 end lies 3 residues beyond the end of the read and is filled in from the germline J gene. J is TRBJ2-2 and V is TRBV7-2; D might be TRBD2 (5 bases). The CDR3 length is 15 residues. V was clipped by 6 bases and J by 4 bases, with 15 bases between them. Germline V gene sequence: CDR1 SGHTA, CDR2 FQGNSA. The CDR3 region is CASSPRGVSTGELFF. Partial CDR3 DNA: TGTGCCAGCAGTCCTCGGGGAGTGAGCACCGGGGAG.

To note about this clone: The sequenced fragment ends 3 residues before the CDR3 boundary, so the rest is inferred from the germline J gene. The chain carries TRBV19 and TRBJ2-3; 8 bases match TRBD1. Germline lookup yields CDR1 LNHDA and CDR2 SQIVND (reference sequence). Trimming removed 6 bases from V and 2 bases from J; junction bases left unmatched: 10. This CDR3 region has 16 residues. The chain's CDR3 is CASSLQGVGPTDTQYF. CDR3 DNA (partial): TGTGCCAGTAGCCTACAGGGGGTGGGGCCCACAGATACG.